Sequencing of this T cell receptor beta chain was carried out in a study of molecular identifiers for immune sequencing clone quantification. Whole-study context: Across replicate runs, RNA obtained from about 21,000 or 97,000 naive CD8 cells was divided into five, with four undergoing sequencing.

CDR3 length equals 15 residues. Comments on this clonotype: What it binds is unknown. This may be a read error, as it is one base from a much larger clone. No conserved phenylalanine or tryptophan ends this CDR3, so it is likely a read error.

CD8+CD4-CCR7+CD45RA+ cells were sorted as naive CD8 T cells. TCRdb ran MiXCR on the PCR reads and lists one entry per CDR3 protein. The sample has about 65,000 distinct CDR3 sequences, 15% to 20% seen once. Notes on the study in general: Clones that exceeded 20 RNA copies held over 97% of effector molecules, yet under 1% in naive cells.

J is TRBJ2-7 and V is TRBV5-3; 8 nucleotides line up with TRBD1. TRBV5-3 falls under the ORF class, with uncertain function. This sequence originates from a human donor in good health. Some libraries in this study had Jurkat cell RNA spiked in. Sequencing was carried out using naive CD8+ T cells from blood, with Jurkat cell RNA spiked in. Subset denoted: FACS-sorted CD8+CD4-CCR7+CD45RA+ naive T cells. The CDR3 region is CASSSSGTGIYEQYS. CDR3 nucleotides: TGTGCCAGCAGCTCATCCGGGACAGGTATTTACGAGCAGTACTCC.